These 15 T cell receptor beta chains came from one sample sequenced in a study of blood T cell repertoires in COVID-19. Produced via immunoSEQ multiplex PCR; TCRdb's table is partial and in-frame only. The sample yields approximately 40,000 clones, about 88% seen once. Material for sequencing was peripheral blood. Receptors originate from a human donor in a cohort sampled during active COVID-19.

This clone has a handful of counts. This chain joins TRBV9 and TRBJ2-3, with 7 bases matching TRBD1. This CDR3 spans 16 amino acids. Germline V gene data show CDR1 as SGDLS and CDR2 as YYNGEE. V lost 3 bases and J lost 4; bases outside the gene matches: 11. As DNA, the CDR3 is TGTGCCAGCAGCGAACTAGGGGGCGCGAGGGCAGATACGCAGTATTTT. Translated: CASSELGGARADTQYF.

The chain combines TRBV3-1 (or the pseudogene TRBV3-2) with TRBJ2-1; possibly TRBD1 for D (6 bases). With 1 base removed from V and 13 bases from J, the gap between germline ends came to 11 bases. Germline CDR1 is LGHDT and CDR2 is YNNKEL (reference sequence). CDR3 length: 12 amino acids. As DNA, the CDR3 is TGTGCCAGCAGCCAAGGGGGGCCTCTTCAGTTCTTC. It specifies CASSQGGPLQFF.

Written as DNA, the CDR3 is TGTGCCAGCACCCCTAGCTGGGGAGGGTTCACAGATACGCAGTATTTT. It codes for CASTPSWGGFTDTQYF. The chain links TRBV11-2 to TRBJ2-3, with 7 bases matching TRBD2. This CDR3 contains 16 residues. V dropped 7 bases and J dropped 2; count of bases not matched to a gene: 12. CDR1 is SGHAT, CDR2 FQNNGV, per germline.

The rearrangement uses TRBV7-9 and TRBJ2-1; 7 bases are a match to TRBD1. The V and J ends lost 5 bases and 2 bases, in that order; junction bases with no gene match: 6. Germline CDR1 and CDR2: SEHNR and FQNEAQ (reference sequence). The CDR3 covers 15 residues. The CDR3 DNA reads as TGTGCCAGCAGCCCCCGGACAGGTCCCTACAATGAGCAGTTCTTC. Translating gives CASSPRTGPYNEQFF.

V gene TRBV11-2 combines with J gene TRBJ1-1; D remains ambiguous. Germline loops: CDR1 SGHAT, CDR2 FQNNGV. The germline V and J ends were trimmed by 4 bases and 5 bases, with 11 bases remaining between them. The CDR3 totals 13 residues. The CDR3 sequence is CASSYDPGTEAFF. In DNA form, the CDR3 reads TGTGCCAGCAGCTATGACCCGGGAACTGAAGCTTTCTTT.

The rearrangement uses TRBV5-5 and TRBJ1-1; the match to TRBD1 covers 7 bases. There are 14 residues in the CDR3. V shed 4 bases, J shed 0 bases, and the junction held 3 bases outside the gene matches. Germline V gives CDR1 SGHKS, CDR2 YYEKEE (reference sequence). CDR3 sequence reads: CASSEGTVNTEAFF. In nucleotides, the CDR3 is TGTGCCAGCAGCGAAGGGACAGTGAACACTGAAGCTTTCTTT.

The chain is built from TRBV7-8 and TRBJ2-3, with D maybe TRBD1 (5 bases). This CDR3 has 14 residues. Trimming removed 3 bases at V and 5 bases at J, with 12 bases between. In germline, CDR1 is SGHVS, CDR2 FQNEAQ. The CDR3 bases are TGTGCCAGCAGCTTGGGATCAGGACAAGATACGCAGTATTTT. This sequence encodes CASSLGSGQDTQYF.

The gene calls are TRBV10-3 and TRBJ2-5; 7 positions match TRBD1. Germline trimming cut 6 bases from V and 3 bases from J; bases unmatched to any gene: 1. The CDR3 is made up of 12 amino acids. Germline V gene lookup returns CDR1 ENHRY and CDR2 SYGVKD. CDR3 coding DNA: TGTGCCATCAGCGGACAGGAAGAGACCCAGTACTTC. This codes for CAISGQEETQYF.

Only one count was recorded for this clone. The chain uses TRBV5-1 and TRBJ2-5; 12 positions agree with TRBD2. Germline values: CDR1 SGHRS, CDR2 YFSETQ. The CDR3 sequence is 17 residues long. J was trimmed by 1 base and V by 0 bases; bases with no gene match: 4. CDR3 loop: CASSLGKTSGGQETQYF. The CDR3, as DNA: TGCGCCAGCAGCTTGGGTAAGACTAGCGGGGGCCAAGAGACCCAGTACTTC.

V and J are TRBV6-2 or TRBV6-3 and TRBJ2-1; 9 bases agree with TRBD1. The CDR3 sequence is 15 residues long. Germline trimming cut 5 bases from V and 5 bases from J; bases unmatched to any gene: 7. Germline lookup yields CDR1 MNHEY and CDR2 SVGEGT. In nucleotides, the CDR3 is TGTGCCAGCAGTCAACCGGGACAGGGTAACAATGAGCAGTTCTTC. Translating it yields CASSQPGQGNNEQFF.

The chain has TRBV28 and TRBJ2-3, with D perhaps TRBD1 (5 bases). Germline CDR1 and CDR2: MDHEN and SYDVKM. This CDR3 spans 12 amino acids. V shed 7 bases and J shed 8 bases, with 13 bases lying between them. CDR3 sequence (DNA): TGTGCCAGCAACCCCCCGCAGGGTACGCAGTATTTT. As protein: CASNPPQGTQYF.

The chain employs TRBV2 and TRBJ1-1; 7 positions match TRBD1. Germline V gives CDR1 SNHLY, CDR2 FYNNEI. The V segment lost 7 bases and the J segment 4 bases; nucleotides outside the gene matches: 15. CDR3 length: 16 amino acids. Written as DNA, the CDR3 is TGTGCCAGCACTCGGGGCGACAGGGTAAGGTCCACTGAAGCTTTCTTT. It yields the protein CASTRGDRVRSTEAFF.

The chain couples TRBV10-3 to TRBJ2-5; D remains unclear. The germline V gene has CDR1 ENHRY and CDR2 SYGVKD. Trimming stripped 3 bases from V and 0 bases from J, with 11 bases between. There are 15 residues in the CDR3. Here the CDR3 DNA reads TGTGCCATCAGTGACCCGAGTTTGTACCAAGAGACCCAGTACTTC. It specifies CAISDPSLYQETQYF.

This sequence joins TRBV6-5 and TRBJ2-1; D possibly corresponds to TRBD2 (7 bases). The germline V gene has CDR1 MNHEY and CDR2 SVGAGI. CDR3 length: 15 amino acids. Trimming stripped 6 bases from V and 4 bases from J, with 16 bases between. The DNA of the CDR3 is TGTGCCAGCAGCCTAAGGGGGGGGGCGTACAATGAGCAGTTCTTC. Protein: CASSLRGGAYNEQFF.

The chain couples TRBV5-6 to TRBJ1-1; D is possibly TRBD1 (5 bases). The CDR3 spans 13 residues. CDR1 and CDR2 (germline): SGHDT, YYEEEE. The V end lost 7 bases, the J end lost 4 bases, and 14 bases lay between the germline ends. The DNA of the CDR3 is TGTGCCAGCCGCACGGGGGGAGGCACTGAAGCTTTCTTT. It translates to CASRTGGGTEAFF.